The 16 T cell receptor beta chains presented below share a single source sample, sequenced in a study of identical twins. MiXCR was run by TCRdb on the 5' RACE reads, yielding one entry per CDR3 protein. The sample has around 1.7 million distinct CDR3 sequences; about 30% are singletons. Input material: cord blood. These receptors originate from a newborn girl in good health.

The chain recombines TRBV5-1 with TRBJ2-4, with 8 bases fitting TRBD2. The DNA end favors TRBJ2-7, so the J call may be wrong. The CDR3 totals 18 residues. CDR1 is SGHRS and CDR2 is YFSETQ in the germline V gene. The CDR3 region is CASSYEGRRLASFYEQYF. The DNA for the CDR3 is TGCGCCAGCAGCTATGAGGGTCGTCGACTAGCGAGTTTCTACGAGCAGTACTTC.

This chain links TRBV4-1 with TRBJ2-7; TRBD2 matches 10 bases. The CDR3 has 16 residues. In germline, CDR1 is MGHRA, CDR2 YSYEKL. V lost 1 base and J lost 4; bases outside the gene matches: 7. CDR3 protein: CASSQVQRGGNYEQYF. The CDR3, as DNA: TGCGCCAGCAGCCAAGTCCAGCGGGGGGGAAATTACGAGCAGTACTTC.

The chain joins TRBV6-1 to TRBJ1-5; D is unclear. CDR3 size: 15 residues. Trimming took off 7 bases at V and 0 bases at J, with 13 bases between the two ends. Germline lookup yields CDR1 MNHNS and CDR2 SASEGT. The DNA for the CDR3 is TGTGCCAGCATCTCGGGCACTTCTAGCAATCAGCCCCAGCATTTT. This translates into CASISGTSSNQPQHF.

Only a few counts were recorded for this clonotype. The chain is built from TRBV12-3 or TRBV12-4 and TRBJ2-7, with 11 nucleotides matching TRBD1. V was clipped by 8 bases and J by 0 bases; unmatched bases: 0. CDR3 length equals 13 residues. CDR3 coding DNA: TGTGCCAGCGGGACAGGGGGCTCCTACGAGCAGTACTTC. Protein sequence: CASGTGGSYEQYF.

V usage is TRBV7-2 and J usage is TRBJ2-3; 11 bases are a match to TRBD2. Germline V gene lookup returns CDR1 SGHTA and CDR2 FQGNSA. V lost 1 base and J lost 8; bases outside the gene matches: 8. The CDR3 covers 16 residues. The CDR3 spells CASSLGGTSGRFTQYF. The CDR3 DNA is TGTGCCAGCAGCTTAGGGGGGACTAGCGGCCGCTTTACGCAGTATTTT.

The genes are TRBV7-9 and TRBJ1-2; D not certain. This CDR3 is built from 16 residues. The V gene's germline CDR1 is SEHNR and CDR2 FQNEAQ (reference sequence). V lost 4 bases, J lost 0 bases, and 15 bases lay in between. The CDR3 DNA follows: TGTGCCAGCAGCTCCCTGACAAGAAAGGCTAACTATGGCTACACCTTC. It yields the protein CASSSLTRKANYGYTF.

This clonotype appeared a few times. The CDR3 DNA reads TGCGCCAGCAGCAATTGGCTAGACAATGAGCAGTTCTTC. Encoded protein: CASSNWLDNEQFF. The rearrangement uses TRBV5-1 and TRBJ2-1, with D uncertain. There are 13 residues in the CDR3. Germline assignment: CDR1 SGHRS and CDR2 YFSETQ. With 4 bases removed from V and 5 bases from J, the gap between germline ends came to 10 bases.

This rearrangement joins TRBV27 to TRBJ2-7; D not resolved. Deletions cut 5 bases from V and 2 bases from J, with 22 bases between. CDR3 size: 17 residues. From germline, CDR1 is MNHEY and CDR2 SMNVEV (reference sequence). CDR3 region: CASSTRPQTSLPYEQYF. The DNA of the CDR3 is TGTGCCAGCAGTACGAGACCACAGACCTCGCTCCCCTACGAGCAGTACTTC.

V is TRBV15 and J is TRBJ2-1; 10 nucleotides line up with TRBD2. The CDR3 extends over 15 amino acids. With V trimmed by 2 bases and J by 7 bases, 5 bases remained unmatched. The germline CDR1 and CDR2 sequences are LNHNV and YYDKDF (reference sequence). CDR3 protein: CATSRLAGVRNEQFF. CDR3 nucleotide sequence: TGTGCCACCAGCAGACTAGCGGGAGTACGTAATGAGCAGTTCTTC.

This clonotype was recorded a few times. J is TRBJ2-7 and V is TRBV5-1; 10 nucleotides line up with TRBD2. CDR1 and CDR2 (germline): SGHRS, YFSETQ. The CDR3 consists of 20 residues. After removal of 0 bases from V and 2 bases from J, the junction contained 17 bases not matched to a gene. The CDR3 reads CASSLVPDTFSGRYPYEQYF. DNA of the CDR3: TGCGCCAGCAGCTTGGTCCCTGACACGTTTAGCGGGAGGTACCCCTACGAGCAGTACTTC.

The chain recombines TRBV7-6 with TRBJ2-5; D is unclear. The CDR3 spans 13 residues. V lost 5 bases, J lost 5 bases, and 12 bases lay in between. Looked up from germline, CDR1 is SGHVS and CDR2 is FNYEAQ. The CDR3 is CASSLRMAETQYF. The CDR3 DNA is TGTGCCAGCAGCCTGAGGATGGCGGAGACCCAGTACTTC.

This clonotype was found a few times. V gene TRBV12-3 or TRBV12-4 combines with J gene TRBJ1-5; tentatively, D is TRBD1 (6 bases). This CDR3 has 15 residues. Trimming took off 6 bases at V and 3 bases at J, with 15 bases between the two ends. As DNA, the CDR3 is TGTGCCAGCAGCTGGGGGCGGGGACACAATCAGCCCCAGCATTTT. Its translation: CASSWGRGHNQPQHF.

This clonotype appeared a few times. The junction shows a germline mismatch at one end, possibly a read error. The chain couples TRBV5-1 to TRBJ2-7, with D unclear. Germline CDR1 and CDR2: SGHRS and YFSETQ. This CDR3 has 14 amino acids. The chain's CDR3 is CASSLGSHSYEQYF. The CDR3 DNA reads as TGCGCCAGCAGCTTGGGCAGCCACTCCTATGAGCAGTACTTC.

The genes are TRBV28 and TRBJ2-1, with D uncertain. The CDR3 sequence is 14 residues long. Trimming took off 1 base at V and 4 bases at J, with 8 bases between the two ends. Looked up from germline, CDR1 is MDHEN and CDR2 is SYDVKM. CDR3: CASSLFASYNEQFF. The DNA for the CDR3 is TGTGCCAGCAGTTTATTTGCCAGTTACAATGAGCAGTTCTTC.

V is TRBV19 and J is TRBJ1-5; D is unresolved. The CDR3 length is 14 residues. V shed 6 bases and J shed 0 bases, with 9 bases lying between them. CDR1 LNHDA and CDR2 SQIVND come from the germline V gene (reference sequence). The CDR3 DNA sequence: TGTGCCAGTAGCAGACACTTTAGCAATCAGCCCCAGCATTTT. Translating gives CASSRHFSNQPQHF.

The chain employs TRBV11-1 and TRBJ1-2; 9 nucleotides align to TRBD1. CDR1 is SGHAT, CDR2 FQDESV, per germline (reference sequence). Unmatched junction bases numbered 4, after V lost 4 bases and J lost 10 bases. The CDR3 length is 12 residues. Written as DNA, the CDR3 is TGTGCCAGCAGCTCGCCACAGGGGGCCTACACCTTC. Its protein is CASSSPQGAYTF.